The following is a T cell receptor (beta chain) sequence with its context. The data were taken from a study of cytomegalovirus exposure and HLA in healthy donors. Both 60 Vbeta primers and 13 Jbeta primers went into the PCR. Generated by immunoSEQ multiplex PCR, the TCRdb table keeps only in-frame clones and is missing some. The table shows under 200,000 clones, with approximately 71% occurring only once. The CDR3 has 16 amino acids. Germline loops: CDR1 MNHNS, CDR2 SASEGT. The V and J ends lost 4 bases and 4 bases, in that order; junction bases with no gene match: 7. The sample consisted of PBMCs. The origin of this receptor is a middle-aged woman in good health and CMV-seropositive. V gene TRBV6-1 combines with J gene TRBJ2-1; 10 nucleotides match TRBD1. For the CDR3, the DNA is TGTGCCAGCAGTGTCACCGGGACAGGGGCTTACAATGAGCAGTTCTTC. Protein: CASSVTGTGAYNEQFF.